Listed here are 9 T cell receptor beta chains from one sample, sequenced in a study of early T cells in non-severe SARS-CoV-2 infection. TCRdb used MiXCR to reprocess the 5' RACE reads, holding one entry per CDR3 protein. This sample carries about 81,000 distinct CDR3 sequences, 11% to 15% of them seen once, and the ten largest clones take approximately 9.9%. Sequenced sample: whole blood. The source is an adult who was a healthcare worker with PCR-confirmed SARS-CoV-2 infection or an uninfected control (not recorded which).

CDR3 residues: CASSVDSSYEQYF. CDR3 in DNA: TGTGCCAGCAGCGTTGACAGCTCCTACGAGCAGTACTTC. The chain uses TRBV9 and TRBJ2-7, with D possibly TRBD1 on 5 matching bases. V was shortened by 2 bases and J by 0 bases, with 6 bases between the two germline ends. The CDR3 has 13 residues. Per the germline V gene, CDR1 is SGDLS and CDR2 is YYNGEE.

The CDR3 DNA follows: TGTGCCAGTAGTATGGCCTTTAACTATGGCTACACCTTC. Translation gives CASSMAFNYGYTF. This chain connects TRBV19 to TRBJ1-2, with D unclear. The V gene lost 3 bases and the J gene lost 1 base, with 6 bases spanning the gap. The germline V gene encodes CDR1 LNHDA and CDR2 SQIVND (reference sequence). This CDR3 is 13 amino acids long. Full variable domain (outside the CDR3, taken from reference TRBV19 and TRBJ1-2): DGGITQSPKYLFRKEGQNVTLSCEQNLNHDAMYWYRQDPGQGLRLIYYSQIVNDFQKGDIAEGYSVSREKKESFPLTVTSAQKNPTAFYLCASSMAFNYGYTFGSGTRLTVV.

This clonotype occurred many times. The chain couples TRBV20-1 to TRBJ1-1, with D perhaps matching TRBD1 (6 bases). CDR3 length: 15 residues. Trimming left V 2 bases short and J 0 bases short, with 13 bases between. The germline V gene encodes CDR1 DFQATT and CDR2 SNEGSKA (reference sequence). CDR3 residues: CSARQGYGMNTEAFF. In DNA, the CDR3 is TGCAGTGCTAGACAGGGGTACGGTATGAACACTGAAGCTTTCTTT.

This clonotype appeared a few times. The V gene is TRBV28, the J gene TRBJ1-1, with 7 nucleotides matching TRBD1. Unmatched junction bases numbered 12, after V lost 7 bases and J lost 7 bases. The germline CDR1 and CDR2 sequences are MDHEN and SYDVKM. This CDR3 comprises 14 residues. The DNA of the CDR3 is TGTGCCAGCATATCCGCGACAGGGCCCTATGAAGCTTTCTTT. This encodes CASISATGPYEAFF.

The chain employs TRBV29-1 and TRBJ2-1, with unresolved D. Per the germline V gene, CDR1 is SQVTM and CDR2 is ANQGSEA. The CDR3 runs 15 residues. Between the trimmed V and J ends, which lost 5 bases and 2 bases, there was a span of 16 bases. The CDR3 here is CSVLPHRGAYNEQFF. For the CDR3, the DNA is TGCAGCGTTCTCCCTCACCGTGGGGCCTACAATGAGCAGTTCTTC.

The rearrangement links TRBV14 to TRBJ2-7, with D uncertain. Germline loops: CDR1 SGHDN, CDR2 FVKESK. The CDR3 loop spans 15 amino acids. Trimming took 1 base from V and 2 from J, leaving 12 bases between them. In nucleotides, the CDR3 is TGTGCCAGCAGCCAAGCGGATTTACGGGCCTACGAGCAGTACTTC. Translation: CASSQADLRAYEQYF.

This clonotype was recorded a few times. This chain joins TRBV28 and TRBJ1-2, with TRBD1 as a possible D gene (5 bases). V gave up 6 bases and J gave up 8 bases, with 13 bases separating them. The CDR3 is 12 amino acids. Germline assignment: CDR1 MDHEN and CDR2 SYDVKM. CDR3: CASRLSRDGYTF. In DNA form, the CDR3 reads TGTGCCAGCAGACTCAGCAGGGACGGCTACACCTTC.

The rearrangement links TRBV7-9 to TRBJ1-4; possibly TRBD1 for D (6 bases). Germline V gene data show CDR1 as SEHNR and CDR2 as FQNEAQ (reference sequence). The CDR3 covers 15 residues. Trimming cost V 7 bases and J 6 bases, with 18 bases left between them. CDR3: CASTPLGGVDEKLFF. The CDR3 nucleotides are TGTGCCAGCACCCCTCTGGGGGGCGTTGATGAAAAACTGTTTTTT.

This rearrangement joins TRBV7-9 to TRBJ2-3, with 11 bases aligning to TRBD2. J was trimmed by 5 bases and V by 0 bases; bases with no gene match: 4. Germline CDR1 and CDR2: SEHNR and FQNEAQ (reference sequence). The CDR3 loop spans 16 amino acids. Written as DNA, the CDR3 is TGTGCCAGCAGCTTAGCTCTAGCGGGGGGCGGAGATACGCAGTATTTT. Translated: CASSLALAGGGDTQYF.